This T cell receptor (beta chain) was sequenced for a study of beta chain features in type 1 diabetes. With V trimmed by 4 bases and J by 0 bases, 3 bases remained unmatched. Germline assignment: CDR1 LGHNA and CDR2 YNFKEQ. The length of the CDR3 is 14 residues. TCRB transcripts that were expressed got sequenced, as all of the isolated RNA had been reverse transcribed. Clones were read by immunoSEQ multiplex PCR, and TCRdb kept only the in-frame ones, dropping some. The table has about 390,000 clones, 8.5% to 10% seen once. This clone appeared a few times. Its specificity is not known. General study findings and limits: Among all four CD4+ subsets, Type 1 diabetes patients had TCRB CDR3s that were moderately but significantly shorter. When cDNA is sequenced, cells with high TCR expression could be over-represented.

The chain carries TRBV4-2 and TRBJ2-7; 7 bases match TRBD2. The TCR was taken from a man aged 30-40 years with type 1 diabetes. Sample: central memory CD4+ T cells from blood. CDR3 sequence: CASSRTSDSYEQYF. The CDR3, as DNA: TGTGCCAGCAGCCGTACTAGCGACTCCTACGAGCAGTACTTC.